The clone carrying this TCR beta chain was picked up one time. What it binds is not known. The V gene end was trimmed by 0 bases and the J gene end by 8 bases; junction bases not matched to a gene: 11. Germline V gene lookup returns CDR1 GTSNPN and CDR2 SVGIG (reference sequence). The CDR3 is 16 residues long. The record originates from a study of CD8 T cells in Susac syndrome. General study points: The study conceded that its TCR sequencing and HLA analysis involved relatively few individuals.

The RNA input was roughly 0.45 to 1 ug, and it was reverse transcribed with random hexamers. Amplification of the TCR beta CDR3 was carried out by immunoSEQ multiplex PCR, which spanned a total of 54 Vbeta and 13 Jbeta segments. In TCRdb, the immunoSEQ multiplex PCR reads were re-called with MiXCR into one record per CDR3 protein. The sample has 100,000 to 150,000 distinct CDR3 sequences, 94% seen once. The receptor comes from a human donor in good health. Material for sequencing was CD4+ T cells from PBMCs. The J gene is TRBJ2-1, the V gene TRBV30; 9 positions agree with TRBD1. This CDR3 reads CAWSVSRTGVDDEQFF. Written as DNA, the CDR3 is TGTGCCTGGAGTGTATCCCGGACAGGGGTAGACGATGAGCAGTTCTTC.